This T cell receptor beta chain was identified during a study of T-cell reconstitution after alpha-beta-depleted transplantation in children. Study-wide findings and caveats: Expanded graft clones numbering several hundred reportedly gave rise to alpha-beta T cells about two months after transplant. From newly produced T cells came most of the T-cell counts and diversity one year after transplant.

This clonotype was picked up many times. Its antigen is unknown. The library targeted TCRbeta and was prepared with unique molecular identifiers. TCRdb re-called the PCR reads through MiXCR, storing one row per CDR3 protein. This table has around 700,000 distinct CDR3 sequences, about 12% appearing once. The germline gives CDR1 SGHTA, CDR2 FQGNSA. V gave up 5 bases and J gave up 6 bases; unmatched junction bases: 6. The CDR3 totals 14 residues. The chain employs TRBV7-2 and TRBJ1-2; 10 bases map to TRBD1. The sequence was obtained from a girl aged 2 to 9 with congenital amegakaryocytic thrombocytopenia, due to receive a stem cell transplant. The source was PBMCs, collected before TCRalphabeta/CD19-depleted stem cell transplant. The CDR3 sequence is CASSRRTGGNGYTF. The DNA of the CDR3 is TGTGCCAGCAGCCGGAGGACAGGGGGAAATGGCTACACCTTC. Full variable domain (outside the CDR3, taken from reference TRBV7-2 and TRBJ1-2): GAGVSQSPSNKVTEKGKDVELRCDPISGHTALYWYRQSLGQGLEFLIYFQGNSAPDKSGLPSDRFSAERTGGSVSTLTIQRTQQEDSAVYLCASSRRTGGNGYTFGSGTRLTVV.